This TCR beta chain is drawn from a study of T cells after yellow fever vaccination. Study-level findings and limits: Any FACS-sorted repertoire could hold abundant clonotypes that contaminate it from the bulk population. Subsequent to the booster, the majority of primary-vaccination clones reappeared (around 95% CD4, 88% CD8).

This clonotype appeared a few times. Its antigen is not identified. The CDR3 consists of 16 residues. Trimming at V came to 5 bases and at J to 1 base, leaving 5 bases not matched to a gene. CDR1 and CDR2 (germline): WSHSY, SAAADI. TCR cDNA, made by 5'RACE template switching, carried an added universal primer site and UMIs. TCRdb re-called the 5' RACE reads through MiXCR, storing one row per CDR3 protein. The data hold some 670,000 distinct CDR3 sequences, with approximately 13% observed a single time. The source is a man aged 30-40 years who received the YFV17D yellow fever vaccine. The sequencing here drew on PBMCs, taken on the day of the yellow fever booster vaccination. The chain recombines TRBV10-2 with TRBJ2-5; 12 bases line up with TRBD2. The CDR3 DNA is TGCGCCAGCAGTCTAGCGGGAGGGCCCTTCCAAGAGACCCAGTACTTC. It specifies CASSLAGGPFQETQYF.